The 14 T cell receptor beta chains presented below share a single source sample, sequenced in a study of T cells in Graves' hyperthyroidism and ophthalmopathy. Using RNA transcripts as the source, TCR beta CDR3 regions were amplified. Carried out on the TCR CDR3, a first-round RT-PCR used the HTBI primer set. TCRdb reanalysed the multiplex PCR reads using MiXCR and keeps one entry per CDR3 protein. The sample holds 490,000 or so distinct CDR3 sequences, 40% to 50% seen once. The sample was peripheral blood or thyroid tissue (not recorded which). These TCRs come from an adult woman with Graves' disease, either hyperthyroidism or ophthalmopathy (not recorded which).

The rearrangement joins TRBV29-1 to TRBJ1-1; D is unresolved. V lost 3 bases to trimming and J lost 4 bases, with 12 bases between them. Germline V gene sequence: CDR1 SQVTM, CDR2 ANQGSEA. This CDR3 comprises 13 residues. The CDR3 DNA reads as TGCAGCGTTGAGCCCTGGGCGGTCACTGAAGCTTTCTTT. It yields the protein CSVEPWAVTEAFF.

This clonotype was detected ten times or more. The gene calls are TRBV20-1 and TRBJ1-2; 9 bases fit TRBD1. The J segment lost 3 bases and the V segment lost 4 bases, leaving 18 bases of the junction unmatched. The CDR3 has 18 residues. Germline assignment: CDR1 DFQATT and CDR2 SNEGSKA (reference sequence). This CDR3 reads CSATQGAPHLMGYYGYTF. The DNA for the CDR3 is TGCAGTGCTACACAGGGGGCCCCACACCTGATGGGATACTATGGCTACACCTTC.

This clonotype appeared many times. The gene calls are TRBV6-5 and TRBJ1-2, with D uncertain. Trimming took off 3 bases at V and 3 bases at J, with 8 bases between the two ends. Germline CDR1 is MNHEY and CDR2 is SVGAGI. The CDR3 is made up of 13 amino acids. CDR3 protein: CASSYKGDYGYTF. The DNA for the CDR3 is TGTGCCAGCAGTTATAAGGGAGACTATGGCTACACCTTC.

The chain joins TRBV29-1 to TRBJ2-7; 7 positions agree with TRBD2. Germline V gene sequence: CDR1 SQVTM, CDR2 ANQGSEA. This CDR3 has 13 amino acids. Trimming took 8 bases from V and 0 from J; bases not matched to a gene: 7. The CDR3 DNA reads as TGCAGCTTGGCCGGCGGGAGCTCCTACGAGCAGTACTTC. Encoded protein: CSLAGGSSYEQYF.

This clonotype was counted at least ten times. V usage is TRBV3-1 and J usage is TRBJ1-1; the match to TRBD1 covers 7 bases. From germline, CDR1 is LGHDT and CDR2 YNNKEL (reference sequence). The CDR3 has 13 residues. The V and J ends lost 4 bases and 8 bases, in that order; junction bases with no gene match: 7. This CDR3 is CASSPFGTEEAFF. DNA for the CDR3: TGTGCCAGCAGCCCGTTCGGGACAGAAGAAGCTTTCTTT.

This clonotype has just a few counts. This chain links TRBV2 with TRBJ1-1; 7 positions agree with TRBD1. Per germline, CDR1 SNHLY and CDR2 FYNNEI. Losses at the gene ends were 8 bases for V and 2 bases for J; bases not matched to a gene: 8. This CDR3 region has 14 residues. CDR3 nucleotides: TGTGCCAGCTCCTCCCCAGGGGGTAACACTGAAGCTTTCTTT. Its translation: CASSSPGGNTEAFF. Drawing the rest from reference TRBV2 and TRBJ1-1, the complete variable domain is EPEVTQTPSHQVTQMGQEVILRCVPISNHLYFYWYRQILGQKVEFLVSFYNNEISEKSEIFDDQFSVERPDGSNFTLKIRSTKLEDSAMYFCASSSPGGNTEAFFGQGTRLTVV.

Ten or more counts support this clonotype. The rearrangement joins TRBV7-3 to TRBJ2-5; 11 nucleotides line up with TRBD2. This CDR3 has 17 residues. J was trimmed by 4 bases and V by 5 bases; bases with no gene match: 12. The V gene's germline CDR1 is SGHTA and CDR2 FQGTGA. The CDR3 DNA follows: TGTGCCAGCAGCCTCGGGACTAGCGGAAACGCCGGAGAGACCCAGTACTTC. Residues: CASSLGTSGNAGETQYF.

The V and J genes are TRBV2 and TRBJ2-2; D could derive from TRBD1 or TRBD2 (6 bases each). This CDR3 region has 11 residues. Germline assignment: CDR1 SNHLY and CDR2 FYNNEI. The V end lost 6 bases, the J end lost 17 bases, and 16 bases lay between the germline ends. The CDR3 spells CASSLDGGCFF. In nucleotides, the CDR3 is TGTGCCAGCAGCCTCGACGGGGGCTGTTTTTTT.

This clonotype was observed many times. The chain uses TRBV5-6 and TRBJ1-2; D gene unclear. The germline gives CDR1 SGHDT, CDR2 YYEEEE. The CDR3 totals 13 residues. Trimming took 0 bases from V and 2 from J, leaving 5 bases between them. CDR3 DNA sequence: TGTGCCAGCAGCTTGGAACGGAACTATGGCTACACCTTC. It encodes CASSLERNYGYTF.

This chain joins TRBV29-1 and TRBJ2-7; D perhaps matches TRBD1 (6 bases). Germline V lookup: CDR1 SQVTM, CDR2 ANQGSEA. V lost 6 bases and J 0 bases, leaving 12 bases between the germline ends. This CDR3 comprises 13 residues. CDR3 in DNA: TGCAGCGTGACAGGACAGAGCTCCTACGAGCAGTACTTC. Translated, it gives CSVTGQSSYEQYF.

This chain joins TRBV10-3 and TRBJ1-5; 9 bases are shared with TRBD1. The CDR3 extends over 16 amino acids. CDR1 and CDR2 from the germline V gene are ENHRY and SYGVKD. The trim removed 3 bases at V and 2 bases at J, leaving 5 bases unmatched. The CDR3 DNA is TGTGCCATCAGTGATTCCAGGACAGGGGGCAATCAGCCCCAGCATTTT. This gives the protein CAISDSRTGGNQPQHF.

This clonotype was seen only a few times. This sequence joins TRBV29-1 and TRBJ1-2; D gene ambiguous. Trimming pared 4 bases from V and 2 bases from J, leaving 11 bases between. Germline CDR1 is SQVTM and CDR2 is ANQGSEA. The length of the CDR3 is 13 residues. This CDR3 reads CSVGLGMNYGYTF. The CDR3 region has the DNA TGCAGCGTTGGTCTAGGGATGAACTATGGCTACACCTTC.

The J gene is TRBJ2-6, the V gene TRBV20-1; D gene uncertain. Per germline, CDR1 DFQATT and CDR2 SNEGSKA (reference sequence). The V and J ends lost 3 bases and 0 bases respectively, with 9 bases between them. The CDR3 totals 15 residues. Written as DNA, the CDR3 is TGCAGTGCTAGTCTTTGGGCCTCTGGGGCCAACGTCCTGACTTTC. It codes for CSASLWASGANVLTF.

Many counts were recorded for this clonotype. J is TRBJ1-2 and V is TRBV4-3; D remains ambiguous. The CDR3 length is 14 residues. Trimming cost V 0 bases and J 2 bases, with 7 bases left between them. Germline CDR1 LGHNA, CDR2 YSLEER. CDR3 region: CASSQEHANYGYTF. The CDR3 region has the DNA TGCGCCAGCAGCCAAGAACACGCGAACTATGGCTACACCTTC.